A selection of T cell receptor beta chains follows, all from one sample in a study of response to subunit inactivated influenza vaccine. Via MiXCR, TCRdb re-called the RT-PCR reads, giving one row per CDR3 protein. The repertoire has approximately 490,000 distinct CDR3 sequences, 7.2% of them found once; the top ten carry roughly 13%. The material was PBMCs from blood, obtained approximately 25 months after vaccination. The receptors were gathered from a man aged 50 to 75 who received an inactivated influenza vaccine. The conserved cysteine and the conserved F or W are not part of the CDR3 here. The order of the fields is clone size, V gene, J gene, CDR3 protein. Not every row has a clone size; where given, it reads once, few, many or a size class.

few	TRBV7-3	TRBJ2-5	ASSLSSVETQY
many	TRBV20-1	TRBJ2-7	SAPKTNFRY
NA	TRBV4-1	TRBJ1-3	ASSQFDTSGNTIY
NA	TRBV18	TRBJ2-7	ASSAFGQGVSYEQY
few	TRBV20-1	TRBJ2-1	SARLSPGLPNEQF
many	TRBV28	TRBJ1-5	ASSSGSNQPQH
few	TRBV20-1	TRBJ1-2	SAEGGDGYT
NA	TRBV25-1	TRBJ1-5	ASTGQIGNQPQH
few	TRBV20-1	TRBJ2-1	SAPPGGRDNEQF
few	TRBV12-3/TRBV12-4	TRBJ2-2	ASSGPLTGELF
many	TRBV29-1	TRBJ2-1	SADLAGEGKNEQF
NA	TRBV18	TRBJ2-6	ASSPLTGPLSSGANVLT
few	TRBV20-1	TRBJ2-4	SARDSLTKNIQY
many	TRBV29-1	TRBJ2-5	SVERGTGSVWTQY
many	TRBV5-6	TRBJ1-1	ASSLVGQEPPEAF
NA	TRBV24-1	TRBJ2-2	ATSDSPGRNTGELF
few	TRBV5-5	TRBJ1-5	ASSPLGGDSNQPQH
few	TRBV4-1	TRBJ1-6	ASSQTLLDRPNSPLH
few	TRBV29-1	TRBJ1-2	SVDHTENYGYT
NA	TRBV9	TRBJ2-3	ASSVHRSSTDTQY
few	TRBV12-5	TRBJ2-3	ASGLAGQGRTDTQY
many	TRBV9	TRBJ1-2	ASSQQGTGYGYT
many	TRBV20-1	TRBJ1-2	SAREDRTFRHT
NA	TRBV3-1	TRBJ2-7	ASSHARARYEQY
few	TRBV4-2	TRBJ1-2	ASSQPQEGYT
NA	TRBV6-2/TRBV6-3	TRBJ2-6	ASRTGPGANVLT
NA	TRBV20-1	TRBJ2-1	SARVVLTSGRVGEQF
NA	TRBV7-9	TRBJ2-1	ASSSSVGPVNEQF
many	TRBV5-1	TRBJ2-5	ASNPTGAVVETQY
NA	TRBV20-1	TRBJ2-7	SASRPTGRQY
many	TRBV5-1	TRBJ1-6	ASTLGGGDSPLH
few	TRBV20-1	TRBJ1-5	SAPLGGQPQH
NA	TRBV29-1	TRBJ2-5	SVEGQMDTGGTAWGQETQY
few	TRBV29-1	TRBJ2-3	SVEDWASRTDTQY
few	TRBV5-6	TRBJ2-1	ASKVNSYNEQF
few	TRBV6-5	TRBJ2-1	ASSYLSGSGGNEQF
many	TRBV7-9	TRBJ2-7	ASSFGTGKGYEQY
many	TRBV12-3/TRBV12-4	TRBJ2-1	ASRLANEQF
few	TRBV18	TRBJ2-5	ASSPLTGKEETQY
NA	TRBV19	TRBJ2-1	ASMGPLGEQF
NA	TRBV7-2	TRBJ1-5	ASSLWTASNQPQH
NA	TRBV29-1	TRBJ2-6	SVVGGSGANVLT
NA	TRBV6-1	TRBJ1-2	ASSERGRLGGYT
few	TRBV7-9	TRBJ2-3	ASSLQAGVMDTQY
NA	TRBV5-5	TRBJ2-6	ASSWRDSSSGANVLT
few	TRBV3-1	TRBJ1-5	ASSQGGQISNQPQH
NA	TRBV28	TRBJ1-1	ASSSAFGGNTEAF
many	TRBV11-2	TRBJ1-6	ASSLVDSPLH
few	TRBV7-2	TRBJ2-5	ASSSGQGSLETQY
NA	TRBV12-3/TRBV12-4	TRBJ2-7	ASSLDPAGGYEQY
many	TRBV29-1	TRBJ2-3	SVEDYSNTDTQY
once	TRBV10-3	TRBJ2-7	AISGTRGYEQY
NA	TRBV12-3/TRBV12-4	TRBJ2-1	ASSSPAVGEQF
NA	TRBV5-1	TRBJ2-7	ASSSGWTGSNEQY
NA	TRBV5-1	TRBJ2-5	ASWPSGLAGGKETQY
many	TRBV5-1	TRBJ1-6	ASSLAGYSPLH
NA	TRBV4-3	TRBJ2-7	ASSQDQGDRQY
many	TRBV9	TRBJ2-3	ASSDQASGGARYTDTQY
few	TRBV2	TRBJ2-7	ASGTGVHEQY